These 11 T cell receptor beta chains were all obtained from the same sample, sequenced in a study of blood T cell repertoires in COVID-19. Sequencing was performed with immunoSEQ multiplex PCR; in TCRdb, only in-frame clones are kept and a portion is missing. The sample yields some 49,000 clones, 80% to 85% seen once. The sample taken for sequencing was peripheral blood. The source of these receptors is a woman aged 80 or over with COVID-19, enrolled during active disease.

The gene calls are TRBV19 and TRBJ1-6, with D maybe TRBD1 (6 bases). Germline V CDR1 and CDR2: LNHDA, SQIVND (reference sequence). The CDR3 sequence is 17 residues long. V was cut by 3 bases and J by 7 bases, with 19 bases left in between. This CDR3 reads CASSIGRGGQRNSPLHF. In DNA, the CDR3 is TGTGCCAGTAGTATCGGTAGGGGGGGTCAGAGGAATTCACCCCTCCACTTT.

V gene TRBV12-5 combines with J gene TRBJ1-1; 9 positions agree with TRBD1. The CDR3 runs 15 residues. Trimming removed 1 base from V and 7 bases from J; junction bases left unmatched: 7. Looked up from germline, CDR1 is LGHNT and CDR2 is FRNRAP. The DNA of the CDR3 is TGTGCTAGTGGTTTGGCGGGGGTGGACAGGGGTGAAGCTTTCTTT. This translates into CASGLAGVDRGEAFF.

The CDR3 bases are TGTGCCAGCAGCGACAGGGGGAACACTGAAGCTTTCTTT. Protein sequence: CASSDRGNTEAFF. The chain joins TRBV5-5 to TRBJ1-1; 8 nucleotides agree with TRBD1. With V trimmed by 4 bases and J by 1 base, 0 bases remained unmatched. CDR3 length: 13 residues. The germline CDR1 and CDR2 sequences are SGHKS and YYEKEE (reference sequence).

The table lists this clone with a few counts. The chain employs TRBV3-1 (or the pseudogene TRBV3-2) and TRBJ1-2, with 7 bases that match TRBD1. The V and J ends lost 7 bases and 5 bases, in that order; junction bases with no gene match: 7. Germline V gives CDR1 LGHDT, CDR2 YNNKEL (reference sequence). There are 13 residues in the CDR3. The CDR3 loop is CASTRDSRYGYTF. CDR3 coding DNA: TGTGCCAGCACCAGGGACAGCAGATATGGCTACACCTTC.

The chain is built from TRBV14 and TRBJ2-2; 7 bases are shared with TRBD2. CDR1 SGHDN and CDR2 FVKESK come from the germline V gene. V lost 7 bases and J lost 0; bases outside the gene matches: 8. The CDR3 contains 16 residues. DNA for the CDR3: TGTGCCAGCACCCGGGGGAGCGGGACGAACACCGGGGAGCTGTTTTTT. Translated, it gives CASTRGSGTNTGELFF.

The CDR3 region is CASSLMGQGASPLHF. CDR3 bases: TGTGCCAGCAGCTTGATGGGACAGGGGGCCTCACCCCTCCACTTT. The V gene is TRBV7-3, the J gene TRBJ1-6; 12 bases align to TRBD1. The CDR3 spans 15 residues. V shed 3 bases, J shed 10 bases, and the junction held 4 bases outside the gene matches. Germline CDR1 SGHTA, CDR2 FQGTGA.

This clone was picked up one time. V usage is TRBV5-1 and J usage is TRBJ2-2, with D possibly TRBD2 on 6 matching bases. Germline V gene data show CDR1 as SGHRS and CDR2 as YFSETQ. V was trimmed by 0 bases and J by 4 bases, leaving 16 bases between them. The CDR3 consists of 17 residues. CDR3 DNA: TGCGCCAGCAGCTTGGAAGGGGTAGCGGCGATCACCGGGGAGCTGTTTTTT. Translated: CASSLEGVAAITGELFF.

This clone was seen more than once but under ten times. This chain uses TRBV9 with TRBJ2-3; 13 positions match TRBD2. V trimming: 0 bases; J trimming: 4 bases; junction bases outside the gene matches: 5. Per germline, CDR1 SGDLS and CDR2 YYNGEE. The CDR3 sequence is 17 residues long. The CDR3 region has the DNA TGTGCCAGCAGCGTAGTTGGACTAGCGGGAGCTTCAGATACGCAGTATTTT. Translating it yields CASSVVGLAGASDTQYF.

The gene calls are TRBV4-1 and TRBJ2-1, with 12 nucleotides matching TRBD2. The CDR3 extends over 18 amino acids. V lost 1 base and J lost 3; bases outside the gene matches: 7. Germline CDR1 is MGHRA and CDR2 is YSYEKL. The CDR3 is CASSQGAGLAGLYNEQFF. In nucleotides, the CDR3 is TGCGCCAGCAGCCAAGGAGCGGGACTAGCGGGCCTCTACAATGAGCAGTTCTTC.

The chain combines TRBV5-1 with TRBJ2-7; TRBD1 might be the D (6 bases). V lost 3 bases, J lost 0 bases, and 13 bases lay in between. CDR1 is SGHRS, CDR2 YFSETQ, per germline. This CDR3 comprises 15 residues. The CDR3 reads CASSSAGGGSYEQYF. The CDR3 DNA reads as TGCGCCAGCAGCTCGGCTGGGGGCGGCTCCTACGAGCAGTACTTC.

V is TRBV7-8 and J is TRBJ1-3; D is uncertain. Deletions cut 1 base from V and 0 bases from J, with 7 bases between. Germline CDR1 reads SGHVS; CDR2 reads FQNEAQ. The CDR3 loop spans 15 amino acids. DNA for the CDR3: TGTGCCAGCAGCTTAGGGGGAGGCTCTGGAAACACCATATATTTT. Protein sequence: CASSLGGGSGNTIYF.